These T cell receptor beta chains were read from a single sample in a study of cytomegalovirus exposure and HLA in healthy donors. TCRdb's copy holds only in-frame clones and misses some; the assay was immunoSEQ multiplex PCR. The sample shows around 190,000 clones, and about 0.9% sits with its ten largest clones. What was sequenced was PBMCs. These receptors all stem from a woman in her 30s in good health and CMV-seropositive. Both conserved end residues are part of each CDR3. The D gene is left open where the match is weak.

V: TRBV9; J: TRBJ2-2; D: TRBD1; DNA: TGTGCCAGCAGCCCGCGGACAGGGGGCGCGTACACCGGGGAGCTGTTTTTT; CDR3: CASSPRTGGAYTGELFF
V: TRBV29-1; J: TRBJ1-5; D: TRBD1; DNA: TGCAGCGCCTCACAGGGGGCTGGCAATCAGCCCCAGCATTTT; CDR3: CSASQGAGNQPQHF
V: TRBV28; J: TRBJ1-4; D: TRBD1; DNA: TGTGCCAGCAGGAGACAGGGGACTAATGAAAAACTGTTTTTT; CDR3: CASRRQGTNEKLFF
V: TRBV6-1; J: TRBJ1-2; D: .; DNA: TGTGCCAGCAGTGAATGGAGTTTCAACTATGGCTACACCTTC; CDR3: CASSEWSFNYGYTF
V: TRBV19; J: TRBJ2-2; D: .; DNA: TGTGCCAGTAGTATATCAGGGGATACCGGGGAGCTGTTTTTT; CDR3: CASSISGDTGELFF
V: TRBV25-1; J: TRBJ1-2; D: .; DNA: TGTGCCAGCAGTGAATATCAGGGGAGAGGCTACACCTTC; CDR3: CASSEYQGRGYTF
V: TRBV13; J: TRBJ1-2; D: .; DNA: TGTGCCAGCAGCTTAAGGGGCCCCTATGGCTACACCTTC; CDR3: CASSLRGPYGYTF
V: TRBV19; J: TRBJ1-1; D: TRBD1; DNA: TGTGCCAGTAGTAACAGGGGGTTCACTGAAGCTTTCTTT; CDR3: CASSNRGFTEAFF
V: TRBV7-2; J: TRBJ2-2; D: .; DNA: TGTGCCAGCAGCTTTCAATCCTTGGGGGGTAACACCGGGGAGCTGTTTTTT; CDR3: CASSFQSLGGNTGELFF
V: TRBV12-5; J: TRBJ2-7; D: .; DNA: TGTGCTAGTGGGCGAAGCCCCTACGAGCAGTACTTC; CDR3: CASGRSPYEQYF
V: TRBV11-2; J: TRBJ1-2; D: .; DNA: TGTGCCAGCAGCCCTCGAGACAGTAGGAGGGCAGTCTATGGCTACACCTTC; CDR3: CASSPRDSRRAVYGYTF
V: TRBV5-1; J: TRBJ2-5; D: .; DNA: TGCGCCAGCAGCTTGGGAACAGTACAAGAGACCCAGTACTTC; CDR3: CASSLGTVQETQYF
V: TRBV6-1; J: TRBJ2-3; D: TRBD2; DNA: TGTGCCAGCTACTTGAATCGGGGGGGCACAGATACGCAGTATTTT; CDR3: CASYLNRGGTDTQYF
V: TRBV7-2; J: TRBJ1-2; D: .; DNA: TGTGCCAGCAGCTTCCCACTTCAGGGACTTTATGGCTACACCTTC; CDR3: CASSFPLQGLYGYTF
V: TRBV28; J: TRBJ1-1; D: TRBD1; DNA: TGTGCCAGCAGTTCCTTTCGCACAGGGGGCTTGAACACTGAAGCTTTCTTT; CDR3: CASSSFRTGGLNTEAFF
V: TRBV13; J: TRBJ1-2; D: TRBD1; DNA: TGTGCCAGCAGCCGAGGACAGGCTGGCTACACCTTC; CDR3: CASSRGQAGYTF
V: TRBV28; J: TRBJ1-5; D: .; DNA: TGTGCCAGCAGGTACACCGGGATGAATCAGCCCCAGCATTTT; CDR3: CASRYTGMNQPQHF
V: TRBV4-1; J: TRBJ2-3; D: TRBD2; DNA: TGCGCCAGCAGCCCTGGACTAGCGGGCTTCACAGATACGCAGTATTTT; CDR3: CASSPGLAGFTDTQYF